These 26 T cell receptor beta chains were sequenced from one sample in a study of T cell repertoires in cytomegalovirus infection. Their antigens are not known. TCRdb independently ran MiXCR on the reads; one entry per CDR3 protein. Among roughly 920,000 distinct CDR3 sequences, 30% to 40% were seen once, and the ten largest hold roughly 13%. This specimen consisted of cultured CD8+ T cells from PBMCs, obtained from culture after CMV antigen stimulation. These receptors were taken from a human donor in good health (CMV status not recorded). Some clones in this sample may be carry-over from other donors' samples.

The CDR3 protein is CSARGSGGSEKTQYF. CDR3 nucleotide sequence: TGCAGTGCTAGAGGGTCAGGGGGGTCCGAGAAAACCCAGTACTTC. The V and J genes are TRBV20-1 and TRBJ2-5; tentatively, D is TRBD1 (7 bases). Trimming removed 1 base at V and 8 bases at J, with 20 bases between. The CDR3 is 15 amino acids. Germline lookup yields CDR1 DFQATT and CDR2 SNEGSKA (reference sequence).

This clonotype was observed a few times. The chain is built from TRBV7-6 and TRBJ1-2, with D uncertain. Germline V CDR1 and CDR2: SGHVS, FNYEAQ. Deletions cut 1 base from V and 8 bases from J, with 11 bases between. CDR3 size: 13 residues. DNA of the CDR3: TGTGCCAGCAGCTTAGAACAACTACGGGGCTACACCTTC. It is translated as CASSLEQLRGYTF.

V and J are TRBV18 and TRBJ2-5, with 9 bases lining up with TRBD2. Germline V lookup: CDR1 KGHSH, CDR2 LQKENI. The length of the CDR3 is 16 residues. Trimming removed 2 bases from V and 4 bases from J; junction bases left unmatched: 8. The DNA for the CDR3 is TGTGCCAGCTCACCAGCGCCTAGCGGGACCCGAGAGACCCAGTACTTC. This translates into CASSPAPSGTRETQYF.

This chain links TRBV10-3 with TRBJ2-7, with TRBD1 matching over 9 bases. Germline values: CDR1 ENHRY, CDR2 SYGVKD. V lost 4 bases to trimming and J lost 3 bases; unmatched junction nucleotides: 7. This CDR3 comprises 15 residues. This chain's CDR3 is CAISAGQGVNYEQYV. The CDR3 region has the DNA TGTGCCATCAGTGCGGGACAGGGAGTAAACTACGAGCAGTACGTC.

This rearrangement joins TRBV15 to TRBJ2-1; no firm D call. CDR3 length: 13 amino acids. Deletions cut 4 bases from V and 2 bases from J, with 6 bases between. Germline CDR1 reads LNHNV; CDR2 reads YYDKDF (reference sequence). CDR3 sequence (DNA): TGTGCCACCAGCAATTACACCTACAATGAGCAGTTCTTC. The encoded protein is CATSNYTYNEQFF.

The chain is built from TRBV9 and TRBJ2-3; D is perhaps TRBD1 (6 bases). CDR1 and CDR2 from the germline V gene are SGDLS and YYNGEE. This CDR3 has 16 residues. Trimming stripped 4 bases from V and 0 bases from J, with 15 bases between. The CDR3 loop is CASSPPEGTSTDTQYF. The CDR3 nucleotides read TGTGCCAGCAGCCCGCCCGAGGGGACAAGCACAGATACGCAGTATTTT.

The rearrangement links TRBV7-9 to TRBJ1-3; D gene ambiguous. Germline V gives CDR1 SEHNR, CDR2 FQNEAQ (reference sequence). V was cut by 10 bases and J by 0 bases, with 28 bases left in between. The CDR3 has 19 amino acids. The CDR3 DNA follows: TGTGCCACCGAGCTCAGCCACGTGGTTGCAGGACGCTCTGGAAACACCATATATTTT. As protein: CATELSHVVAGRSGNTIYF.

The CDR3 loop is CAITRGASNNNEQFF. The CDR3 DNA reads as TGTGCCATCACGCGCGGGGCTTCAAATAACAATGAGCAGTTCTTC. The chain recombines TRBV10-3 with TRBJ2-1, with D perhaps TRBD2 (6 bases). Germline CDR1 is ENHRY and CDR2 is SYGVKD. CDR3 length equals 15 residues. Trimming removed 7 bases at V and 5 bases at J, with 18 bases between.

This clonotype was found a few times. The chain uses TRBV13 and TRBJ2-7, with 10 bases fitting TRBD1. Germline CDR1 and CDR2: PRHDT and FYEKMQ (reference sequence). The J segment lost 0 bases and the V segment lost 4 bases, leaving 6 bases of the junction unmatched. This CDR3 has 16 amino acids. DNA for the CDR3: TGTGCCAGCAGCTCAACCGGGACAGGGGTCTCCTACGAGCAGTACTTC. Translating it yields CASSSTGTGVSYEQYF.

In its sample, this clonotype was seen many times. The chain combines TRBV7-9 with TRBJ1-1; tentative D call: TRBD1 (6 bases). Trimming cost V 8 bases and J 1 base, with 20 bases left between them. The V gene's germline CDR1 is SEHNR and CDR2 FQNEAQ (reference sequence). The CDR3 has 16 residues. This CDR3 is CASSLVGHRPNTEAFF. As DNA, the CDR3 is TGTGCCAGCTCCCTCGTGGGACATCGGCCGAACACTGAAGCTTTCTTT.

About this clonotype itself: A read error may be the cause here, since a much bigger clone is one base away. The CDR3 reads CVSTLTSGAYNEQFF. DNA for the CDR3: TGTGTCAGCACCCTGACTAGCGGGGCCTACAATGAGCAGTTCTTC. The rearrangement uses TRBV7-6 and TRBJ2-1; 11 nucleotides match TRBD2. In germline, CDR1 is SGHVS, CDR2 FNYEAQ. The CDR3 loop spans 15 amino acids.

The chain carries TRBV27 and TRBJ2-2, with D tentatively TRBD1 (7 bases). The CDR3 sequence is 21 residues long. Per the germline V gene, CDR1 is MNHEY and CDR2 is SMNVEV (reference sequence). V lost 6 bases, J lost 4 bases, and 33 bases lay in between. The CDR3 loop reads CASSHLRGQSEGGMITGELFF. The CDR3 DNA reads TGTGCCAGCAGCCACTTAAGGGGACAGTCGGAGGGTGGAATGATCACCGGGGAGCTGTTTTTT.

This clonotype was counted a few times. The chain employs TRBV4-1 and TRBJ2-3; 10 nucleotides align to TRBD2. Germline CDR1 is MGHRA and CDR2 is YSYEKL. This CDR3 comprises 16 residues. The ends lost 8 bases at V and 0 bases at J; junction bases unmatched: 8. The CDR3 sequence: CASSFQLAGSTDTQYF. CDR3 nucleotides: TGCGCCAGCTCGTTTCAACTAGCGGGGAGCACAGATACGCAGTATTTT.

The rearrangement uses TRBV7-9 and TRBJ2-3, with D possibly being TRBD1 (6 bases). The CDR3 is made up of 15 amino acids. The germline gives CDR1 SEHNR, CDR2 FQNEAQ (reference sequence). The V end was cut by 4 bases, the J end by 2 bases, with 13 bases between. Here the CDR3 reads CASSSSGDNTDTQYF. The CDR3 DNA reads TGTGCCAGCAGCTCTTCAGGGGATAACACAGATACGCAGTATTTT.

The V and J genes are TRBV18 and TRBJ1-2, with 7 bases fitting TRBD1. CDR1 is KGHSH and CDR2 is LQKENI in the germline V gene. This CDR3 contains 17 residues. The junction had 13 bases not matched to a gene; V was cut back by 3 bases and J by 3 bases. Written as DNA, the CDR3 is TGTGCCAGCTCACCGACGGCAGGGGGGACCCGGGACTATGGCTACACCTTC. Translating gives CASSPTAGGTRDYGYTF.

As for this clonotype: Being one base from a much bigger clone, this may be a read error. The genes are TRBV7-2 and TRBJ2-1, with TRBD1 as a possible D gene (5 bases). From germline, CDR1 is SGHTA and CDR2 FQGNSA. The CDR3 runs 16 residues. The CDR3 region is CASSLQGADPYHEQFF. The CDR3 nucleotides are TGTGCCAGCAGCTTACAAGGGGCTGACCCCTACCATGAGCAGTTCTTC.

This rearrangement joins TRBV12-3 or TRBV12-4 to TRBJ2-7; D is undetermined. The CDR3 extends over 15 amino acids. Deletions cut 6 bases from V and 9 bases from J, with 24 bases between. The CDR3 here is CASSKIGFMNFGQYF. As DNA, the CDR3 is TGTGCCAGCAGCAAGATAGGATTTATGAATTTTGGGCAGTACTTC.

This clonotype was counted only a few times. The genes are TRBV2 and TRBJ2-7; D is undetermined. The V end was cut by 6 bases, the J end by 4 bases, with 16 bases between. The CDR3 loop spans 14 amino acids. CDR1 SNHLY and CDR2 FYNNEI come from the germline V gene. CDR3 protein: CASSDRTIGYEQYV. In DNA form, the CDR3 reads TGTGCCAGCAGCGATAGGACGATCGGGTACGAGCAGTACGTC.

This chain joins TRBV5-8 and TRBJ1-2; 11 bases align to TRBD1. CDR3 length: 14 residues. CDR1 and CDR2 from the germline V gene are SGHTS and YDEGEE. The J segment lost 6 bases and the V segment lost 2 bases, leaving 3 bases of the junction unmatched. Here the CDR3 reads CASSFGTGGHGYTF. The CDR3 coding sequence is TGTGCCAGCAGCTTCGGGACAGGGGGACATGGCTACACCTTC.

This clonotype has just a few counts. The V and J genes are TRBV7-8 and TRBJ1-1; TRBD1 aligns across 8 bases. The junction had 10 bases not matched to a gene; V was cut back by 6 bases and J by 1 base. The germline CDR1 and CDR2 sequences are SGHVS and FQNEAQ. The CDR3 runs 16 residues. CDR3 in amino acids: CASSYDRGGWNTEAFF. The CDR3 bases are TGTGCCAGCAGTTATGACAGGGGAGGGTGGAACACTGAAGCTTTCTTT.

This clonotype was detected only a few times. The chain links TRBV5-4 to TRBJ1-1; no reliable D call. CDR3 length: 13 residues. V lost 1 base and J lost 4, with 8 bases in between. Germline V gene sequence: CDR1 SGHNT, CDR2 YYREEE (reference sequence). The CDR3 coding sequence is TGTGCCAGCAGCTTGACCTTCAGCACTGAAGCTTTCTTT. It codes for CASSLTFSTEAFF. Drawing the rest from reference TRBV5-4 and TRBJ1-1, the complete variable domain is ETGVTQSPTHLIKTRGQQVTLRCSSQSGHNTVSWYQQALGQGPQFIFQYYREEENGRGNFPPRFSGLQFPNYSSELNVNALELDDSALYLCASSLTFSTEAFFGQGTRLTVV.

V usage is TRBV28 and J usage is TRBJ1-2; D gene unclear. CDR1 and CDR2 from the germline V gene are MDHEN and SYDVKM. Trimming removed 4 bases from V and 3 bases from J, with 24 bases in between. The CDR3 has 18 residues. CDR3 DNA sequence: TGTGCCAGCAGTTCTCCCTATCCAGACGGACCGAGGGACTATGGCTACACCTTC. Residues: CASSSPYPDGPRDYGYTF.

This chain uses TRBV12-3 or TRBV12-4 with TRBJ2-5; perhaps D is TRBD1 or TRBD2 (5 bases each). The V end lost 7 bases, the J end lost 5 bases, and 14 bases lay between the germline ends. This CDR3 is built from 13 residues. The CDR3 bases are TGTGCCAGCAAACTGGGGGTCCGGGAGACCCAGTACTTC. This translates into CASKLGVRETQYF.

To note about this clonotype: The junction shows a germline mismatch at one end, possibly a read error. The rearrangement uses TRBV12-5 and TRBJ2-7; no definite D call. The CDR3 has 11 amino acids. CDR1 and CDR2 from the germline V gene are LGHNT and FRNRAP. The CDR3 DNA reads as TGTGTTAGTGGTTTGGGGTACGAGCAGTACTTC. Residues: CVSGLGYEQYF. The complete variable domain, with remaining parts taken from reference TRBV12-5 and TRBJ2-7, reads DARVTQTPRHKVTEMGQEVTMRCQPILGHNTVFWYRQTMMQGLELLAYFRNRAPLDDSGMPKDRFSAEMPDATLATLKIQPSEPRDSAVYFCVSGLGYEQYFGPGTRLTVT.

The chain employs TRBV4-3 and TRBJ1-1; D possibly corresponds to TRBD1 (5 bases). Trimming took 1 base from V and 4 from J, leaving 10 bases between them. Germline CDR1 is LGHNA and CDR2 is YSLEER. The CDR3 spans 14 residues. The CDR3 DNA follows: TGCGCCAGCAGCCAAGGAACAGGCCCCACTGAAGCTTTCTTT. It specifies CASSQGTGPTEAFF.

This clonotype was seen a few times. The V and J genes are TRBV18 and TRBJ1-4; D is possibly TRBD1 (5 bases). Trimming stripped 5 bases from V and 4 bases from J, with 11 bases between. The CDR3 loop spans 14 amino acids. CDR1 is KGHSH and CDR2 is LQKENI in the germline V gene. CDR3 nucleotide sequence: TGTGCCAGCTCAGCGGGACGGTATAATGAAAAACTGTTTTTT. It encodes CASSAGRYNEKLFF.